These T cell receptor beta chains were read from a single sample in a study of control samples from healthy donors and cancer patients. The protocol was immunoSEQ multiplex PCR, while the TCRdb copy is restricted to in-frame clones and leaves out a portion. The table records nearly 55,000 clones, around 95% of them present only once. The specimen sequenced was blood. All receptors come from a woman aged 30 to 39 in good health. Both conserved end residues are part of each CDR3. The order of the fields is D gene, J gene, clone size, V gene, CDR3 DNA, CDR3 protein. D genes are given only for firm matches. Not all rows give a size; the values are once, few, many and, for expanded clones, a class.

d_gene: NA
j_gene: TRBJ1-2
abundance: NA
v_gene: TRBV2
CDR3nt: TGTGCCAGCAGTGCGGGGAGGGATGGCTACACCTTC
CDR3aa: CASSAGRDGYTF

d_gene: NA
j_gene: TRBJ1-1
abundance: NA
v_gene: TRBV15
CDR3nt: TGTGCCACCAGCAGGGATTCAGGGTACCTCACTGAAGCTTTCTTT
CDR3aa: CATSRDSGYLTEAFF

d_gene: NA
j_gene: TRBJ1-5
abundance: NA
v_gene: TRBV19
CDR3nt: TGTGCCAGTAGGGTGGGGGGCGCGAGCAATCAGCCCCAGCATTTT
CDR3aa: CASRVGGASNQPQHF

d_gene: NA
j_gene: TRBJ1-2
abundance: NA
v_gene: TRBV3-1/TRBV3-2
CDR3nt: TGTGCCAGCAGCCCCGCCGGACCTTATGGCTACACCTTC
CDR3aa: CASSPAGPYGYTF

d_gene: NA
j_gene: TRBJ2-1
abundance: NA
v_gene: TRBV6-1
CDR3nt: TGTGCCAGCAGTGAAGTGGGCAGGGAGGCGGTCCTGAACAATGAGCAGTTCTTC
CDR3aa: CASSEVGREAVLNNEQFF

d_gene: NA
j_gene: TRBJ2-5
abundance: NA
v_gene: TRBV15
CDR3nt: TGTGCCACCAGCAGGAGATTTGGGGCTACCCAAGAGACCCAGTACTTC
CDR3aa: CATSRRFGATQETQYF

d_gene: NA
j_gene: TRBJ1-5
abundance: NA
v_gene: TRBV20-1
CDR3nt: TGCAGTGCTAGTAGTTATAGCAATCAGCCCCAGCATTTT
CDR3aa: CSASSYSNQPQHF

d_gene: NA
j_gene: TRBJ2-1
abundance: NA
v_gene: TRBV7-2
CDR3nt: TGTGCCAGCAGCTTAGAAAGCTTTAGCTCCTACAATGAGCAGTTCTTC
CDR3aa: CASSLESFSSYNEQFF

d_gene: NA
j_gene: TRBJ2-5
abundance: NA
v_gene: TRBV2
CDR3nt: TGTGCCAGCCCGACTACCCGGAAGGGAGCAGAGACCCAGTACTTC
CDR3aa: CASPTTRKGAETQYF

d_gene: NA
j_gene: TRBJ2-1
abundance: NA
v_gene: TRBV5-1
CDR3nt: TGCGCCAGCAGCCCGGGGGTGTGGGCAACTAACTACAATGAGCAGTTCTTC
CDR3aa: CASSPGVWATNYNEQFF

d_gene: NA
j_gene: TRBJ2-1
abundance: NA
v_gene: TRBV7-2
CDR3nt: TGTGCCAGCAGCTTATCTGCCGGGGAATACAATGAGCAGTTCTTC
CDR3aa: CASSLSAGEYNEQFF

d_gene: TRBD2
j_gene: TRBJ2-3
abundance: NA
v_gene: TRBV6-6
CDR3nt: TGTGCCAGCAGTTACTCCCAGCGGGGGCGAGGAGATACGCAGTATTTT
CDR3aa: CASSYSQRGRGDTQYF

d_gene: TRBD2
j_gene: TRBJ2-5
abundance: NA
v_gene: TRBV3-1/TRBV3-2
CDR3nt: TGTGCCAGCAGCCAGGAGGGACTAGTGGAGACCCAGTACTTC
CDR3aa: CASSQEGLVETQYF

d_gene: NA
j_gene: TRBJ1-2
abundance: NA
v_gene: TRBV12-3/TRBV12-4
CDR3nt: TGTGCCAGCAGTTTAGGGGCGGGCTCTGGCTACACCTTC
CDR3aa: CASSLGAGSGYTF

d_gene: NA
j_gene: TRBJ2-3
abundance: NA
v_gene: TRBV29-1
CDR3nt: TGCAGCGTTGATGGGGCGGTTAGCACAGATACGCAGTATTTT
CDR3aa: CSVDGAVSTDTQYF

d_gene: NA
j_gene: TRBJ1-1
abundance: NA
v_gene: TRBV30
CDR3nt: TGTGCCTGGAGGATGAACACTGAAGCTTTCTTT
CDR3aa: CAWRMNTEAFF

d_gene: TRBD2
j_gene: TRBJ2-5
abundance: NA
v_gene: TRBV7-2
CDR3nt: TGTGCCAGCAGCGGAAGGACTAGCGGGCGAGAGACCCAGTACTTC
CDR3aa: CASSGRTSGRETQYF

d_gene: TRBD2
j_gene: TRBJ2-7
abundance: NA
v_gene: TRBV29-1
CDR3nt: TGCAGCGGTGTAGCGGGAGGATCCTACGAGCAGTACTTC
CDR3aa: CSGVAGGSYEQYF

d_gene: NA
j_gene: TRBJ2-2
abundance: NA
v_gene: TRBV2
CDR3nt: TGTGCCAGCAGTGAAACCGGGCACACCGGGGAGCTGTTTTTT
CDR3aa: CASSETGHTGELFF

d_gene: NA
j_gene: TRBJ2-3
abundance: NA
v_gene: TRBV9
CDR3nt: TGTGCCAGCAGCGAATTGGAGCGGCTCACAGATACGCAGTATTTT
CDR3aa: CASSELERLTDTQYF

d_gene: TRBD2
j_gene: TRBJ2-5
abundance: NA
v_gene: TRBV9
CDR3nt: TGTGCCAGCAGCGAAGGACTAGCGGGGCGAAAAGAGACCCAGTACTTC
CDR3aa: CASSEGLAGRKETQYF

d_gene: NA
j_gene: TRBJ2-1
abundance: NA
v_gene: TRBV28
CDR3nt: TGTGCCAGCAGTTTATGGGGAATCGTCCGACTCGACAATGAGCAGTTCTTC
CDR3aa: CASSLWGIVRLDNEQFF

d_gene: TRBD2
j_gene: TRBJ2-2
abundance: NA
v_gene: TRBV19
CDR3nt: TGTGCCAGTAGCCCCGGGACTACCACCGGGGAGCTGTTTTTT
CDR3aa: CASSPGTTTGELFF

d_gene: TRBD2
j_gene: TRBJ2-7
abundance: once
v_gene: TRBV5-1
CDR3nt: TGCGCCAGCAGCTTAAGCGGGAGCCCCTACGAGCAGTACTTC
CDR3aa: CASSLSGSPYEQYF

d_gene: TRBD1
j_gene: TRBJ1-5
abundance: NA
v_gene: TRBV28
CDR3nt: TGTGCCAGCAGTCAACTGACAGGGGTCAGCAATCAGCCCCAGCATTTT
CDR3aa: CASSQLTGVSNQPQHF

d_gene: TRBD2
j_gene: TRBJ2-4
abundance: NA
v_gene: TRBV5-4
CDR3nt: TGTGTCAGCAGTCCCCCGGGAGGAGGGAACATTCAGTACTTC
CDR3aa: CVSSPPGGGNIQYF

d_gene: NA
j_gene: TRBJ2-3
abundance: NA
v_gene: TRBV6-2/TRBV6-3
CDR3nt: TGTGCCAGCAGTTACCCTCCGGGGGGCGGGAGTTCGACGCAGTATTTT
CDR3aa: CASSYPPGGGSSTQYF

d_gene: NA
j_gene: TRBJ1-5
abundance: once
v_gene: TRBV30
CDR3nt: TGTGCCTGGTCTGACCGGTCCCTAGCTCAGCCCCAGCATTTT
CDR3aa: CAWSDRSLAQPQHF

d_gene: NA
j_gene: TRBJ1-1
abundance: NA
v_gene: TRBV5-1
CDR3nt: TGCGCCAGCAGCTTTCTGGAGGGCGGCACTGAAGCTTTCTTT
CDR3aa: CASSFLEGGTEAFF

d_gene: NA
j_gene: TRBJ1-4
abundance: NA
v_gene: TRBV7-8
CDR3nt: TGTGCCAGCAGCTTAGGGGGGATTAATGAAAAACTGTTTTTT
CDR3aa: CASSLGGINEKLFF

d_gene: NA
j_gene: TRBJ1-4
abundance: NA
v_gene: TRBV6-5
CDR3nt: TGTGCCAGCAGTTACTCGAGGCAGGAGAATGAAAAACTGTTTTTT
CDR3aa: CASSYSRQENEKLFF

d_gene: NA
j_gene: TRBJ2-7
abundance: NA
v_gene: TRBV19
CDR3nt: TGTGCCAGTAGTATTCAGGGCTCCTACGAGCAGTACTTC
CDR3aa: CASSIQGSYEQYF

d_gene: TRBD1
j_gene: TRBJ2-5
abundance: NA
v_gene: TRBV9
CDR3nt: TGTGCCAGCAGCGTAGAAGCGGGGACAGGGGGGCCCTGGGAGACCCAGTACTTC
CDR3aa: CASSVEAGTGGPWETQYF

d_gene: TRBD2
j_gene: TRBJ2-7
abundance: once
v_gene: TRBV11-2
CDR3nt: TGTGCCAGCAGCACCCGGACTAGCGGGAGAATCTCCTACGAGCAGTACTTC
CDR3aa: CASSTRTSGRISYEQYF

d_gene: NA
j_gene: TRBJ1-1
abundance: NA
v_gene: TRBV7-3
CDR3nt: TGTGCCAGCAGCAGTCGGAAAGAGAAGGGGAACACTGAAGCTTTCTTT
CDR3aa: CASSSRKEKGNTEAFF

d_gene: TRBD1
j_gene: TRBJ1-4
abundance: NA
v_gene: TRBV6-5
CDR3nt: TGTGCTACGGTAGGGGGCGGTGAAAAACTGTTTTTT
CDR3aa: CATVGGGEKLFF

d_gene: NA
j_gene: TRBJ2-1
abundance: NA
v_gene: TRBV7-8
CDR3nt: TGTGCCAGCAGCTTACATCCGGACGCGAACGGTGAGCAGTTCTTC
CDR3aa: CASSLHPDANGEQFF

d_gene: NA
j_gene: TRBJ1-1
abundance: NA
v_gene: TRBV27
CDR3nt: TGTGCCAGCAGTTTACCAGGCGGGGAAGCTTTCTTT
CDR3aa: CASSLPGGEAFF